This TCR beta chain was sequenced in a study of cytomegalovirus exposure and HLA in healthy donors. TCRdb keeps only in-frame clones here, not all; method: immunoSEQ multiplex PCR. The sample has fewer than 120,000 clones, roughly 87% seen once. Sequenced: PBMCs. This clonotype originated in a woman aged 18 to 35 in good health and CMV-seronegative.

Here the CDR3 DNA reads TGTGCCAGCAGCTTAGAGGGGTCGTCCTACGAGCAGTACTTC. Residues: CASSLEGSSYEQYF. This rearrangement joins TRBV7-8 to TRBJ2-7, with TRBD1 as a possible D gene (5 bases). This CDR3 is 14 amino acids long. Trimming took 1 base from V and 1 from J, leaving 8 bases between them. The germline gives CDR1 SGHVS, CDR2 FQNEAQ.